This passage covers 9 T cell receptor beta chains from one sample sequenced in a study of blood T cells in healthy people across ages. The second PCR ran 7 to 11 cycles with a sample-barcoded 5' primer and J-beta primers. Each CDR3 protein is one row after TCRdb ran MiXCR on the 5' RACE reads. The sample has about 780,000 distinct CDR3 sequences; roughly 46% are singletons. Sequenced: blood. Receptors were obtained from a man older than 75 in good health.

This clonotype came up a few times. The chain is built from TRBV20-1 and TRBJ2-1, with a tentative D call TRBD2 (6 bases). Germline CDR1 and CDR2: DFQATT and SNEGSKA (reference sequence). The CDR3 spans 17 residues. Trimming took 3 bases from V and 5 from J, leaving 23 bases between them. CDR3 residues: CSASLLGGPGVDNEQFF. CDR3 DNA: TGCAGTGCTAGCCTACTGGGGGGTCCGGGGGTGGACAATGAGCAGTTCTTC.

The chain links TRBV5-6 to TRBJ2-1; D is possibly TRBD1 (6 bases). The V gene lost 0 bases and the J gene lost 6 bases, with 13 bases spanning the gap. This CDR3 contains 15 residues. The V gene's germline CDR1 is SGHDT and CDR2 YYEEEE. CDR3 loop: CASSLDRAYCNEQFF. The CDR3 DNA reads as TGTGCCAGCAGCTTGGACAGGGCGTACTGCAATGAGCAGTTCTTC.

The chain uses TRBV20-1 and TRBJ1-5; tentatively, D is TRBD1 (6 bases). This CDR3 is 15 amino acids long. Germline V gives CDR1 DFQATT, CDR2 SNEGSKA (reference sequence). The V end was cut by 4 bases, the J end by 2 bases, with 15 bases between. CDR3 in amino acids: CSATLQGGRNQPQHF. CDR3 DNA: TGCAGTGCTACCCTGCAAGGGGGTCGCAATCAGCCCCAGCATTTT.

This clonotype was seen more than once but under ten times. V gene TRBV6-4 combines with J gene TRBJ2-1, with D perhaps assigned TRBD1 or TRBD2 (6 bases each). Trimming removed 5 bases from V and 5 bases from J, with 13 bases in between. From germline, CDR1 is MRHNA and CDR2 SNTAGT. The CDR3 runs 14 residues. CDR3 sequence (DNA): TGTGCCAGCAGTAGGGGGGTAGCGGACAATGAGCAGTTCTTC. Residues: CASSRGVADNEQFF.

This clonotype was observed a handful of times. This chain connects TRBV30 to TRBJ1-5; 7 nucleotides match TRBD1. V lost 1 base and J lost 4; bases outside the gene matches: 10. The CDR3 is made up of 16 amino acids. Germline V gives CDR1 GTSNPN, CDR2 SVGIG (reference sequence). The CDR3 DNA sequence: TGTGCCTGGAGTGCCTCAGACAGGGCTCCTAATCAGCCCCAGCATTTT. This encodes CAWSASDRAPNQPQHF.

As regards this clonotype: The germline gene is not matched at one end of the junction; a read error may be the cause. This chain joins TRBV20-1 and TRBJ1-2; D gene uncertain. The CDR3 is 14 residues long. The V gene's germline CDR1 is DFQATT and CDR2 SNEGSKA (reference sequence). The CDR3 reads CSAREPAGNHGYTF. The CDR3 DNA follows: TGCAGTGCTAGAGAGCCCGCCGGTAACCATGGCTACACCTTC.

This clonotype showed up just a few times. The rearrangement uses TRBV3-1 and TRBJ2-1; 10 bases agree with TRBD1. Germline trimming cut 6 bases from V and 3 bases from J; bases unmatched to any gene: 11. From germline, CDR1 is LGHDT and CDR2 YNNKEL (reference sequence). The CDR3 spans 17 residues. The CDR3 is CASSRTGGQGFYNEQFF. The CDR3 region has the DNA TGTGCCAGCAGTCGTACGGGGGGACAGGGGTTCTACAATGAGCAGTTCTTC.

The chain has TRBV7-2 and TRBJ2-1; the match to TRBD2 covers 13 bases. The germline gives CDR1 SGHTA, CDR2 FQGNSA. The CDR3 sequence is 16 residues long. The ends lost 11 bases at V and 2 bases at J; junction bases unmatched: 9. Written as DNA, the CDR3 is TGTGCCGGCCTCCCGGGACTAGCGGGAACCTACAATGAGCAGTTCTTC. This translates into CAGLPGLAGTYNEQFF.

In its sample, this clonotype was seen a few times. The chain joins TRBV14 to TRBJ1-4; no reliable D call. The CDR3 is 15 amino acids. The V gene lost 0 bases and the J gene lost 3 bases, with 8 bases spanning the gap. Germline loops: CDR1 SGHDN, CDR2 FVKESK. The CDR3 nucleotides are TGTGCCAGCAGCCAAGATATCGGGGCTAATGAAAAACTGTTTTTT. It encodes CASSQDIGANEKLFF.